This paragraph covers one TCR beta chain sequence. Its antigen is currently unknown. A much more abundant neighbour one base away suggests this may be a read error. This specimen comes from a study of Graves' ophthalmopathy and Graves' hyperthyroidism. Amplification of TCR beta CDR3 regions used RNA transcripts. An opening RT-PCR round employed HTBI primers and preceded a second-round multiplex PCR. TCRdb independently ran MiXCR on the multiplex PCR reads; one entry per CDR3 protein. The sample has about 370,000 distinct CDR3 sequences, about 18% seen once; the top ten hold 2.4%. Hyperthyroidism qualified as stable when ophthalmopathy did not develop within 18 months of follow-up. Study-level points and caveats: Blood contained most expanded thyroid clonotypes exceeding 0.001 frequency. It was with approximately 69% sensitivity and just under 75% specificity that the model predicted ophthalmopathy progression.

This CDR3 region has 16 residues. Trimming took off 6 bases at V and 5 bases at J, with 19 bases between the two ends. Germline V gene data show CDR1 as MNHEY and CDR2 as SMNVEV (reference sequence). This TCR was recovered from an adult woman with stable Graves' hyperthyroidism. The sequenced sample consisted of peripheral blood. The chain has TRBV27 and TRBJ2-2, with D possibly TRBD2 on 7 matching bases. Here the CDR3 reads CASSAGGGSGTGELFF. The CDR3 DNA follows: TGTGCCAGCAGCGCCGGGGGCGGGAGTGGTACCGGGGAGCTGTTTTTT.